Reported below is one TCR beta chain. This clone's antigen is unknown. There are no base qualities to consult, and no much larger clone falls within one base. In total, more than 500 healthy bone marrow donors made up the cohort. Cohort members were all nominally healthy when sampled, although unrecorded immune exposures were likely present. The donor was CMV seropositive and was included in the group of about 290 seropositive cohort members. A peripheral blood sample was collected from each donor, and TCR beta sequencing was performed on peripheral blood mononuclear cells. Genomic DNA extraction from the blood cell samples was performed with the Qiagen DNeasy Blood Extraction Kit. The data stem from a study of cytomegalovirus exposure and HLA in healthy donors (dated by TCRdb to 2015 to 2018). Broadly, across the study: An earlier analysis of several hundred of the donors reported 250 to 350 Gb of sequence data and 100 million to 140 million unique TCR beta sequences from about 179 million T cells. Roughly 300 gigabases of sequencing data and approximately 80 million unique TCR sequences were included in an early release covering 500 to 750 HLA-typed donors. Of the roughly 400 genotyped donors, 70% to 90% were placed in the genetic ancestry cluster associated with self-reported Caucasian donors. The study aimed to test whether cataloging public T cell receptors could reveal signatures of past pathogen exposure. Using immunosequencing, the study profiled T cell repertoires from 640 or so subjects and related those repertoires to cytomegalovirus serostatus. Besides the first cohort of 500 to 700 subjects, a separate validation cohort made up of roughly 120 different subjects was used. To predict cytomegalovirus infection status, the study brought together high-throughput TCR immunosequencing, statistical association of individual TCRs with disease status, and machine learning. To study patterns of TCR occurrence, a later analysis re-analyzed previously published TCR beta repertoires from around 670 donors and added high-resolution HLA genotyping. The later analysis used no new phenotypic data to find candidate immune exposures, relying instead on TCR beta sequences and their occurrence across donors. To decide whether each TCR beta V gene segment behaved as functional or pseudogenic, an earlier analysis of some 580 of the donors relied on high-throughput TCR beta sequencing. Donor age, sex, ethnicity and CMV serostatus were compiled alongside the repertoire data. Genome-wide SNP genotypes for about 65% of the 666 donors were used in a later genetic analysis, which treated that subset as a discovery cohort. Every repertoire in the discovery cohort had been generated on one and the same sequencing platform. HLA typing covered class I and class II loci at four-digit resolution. The number of donors typed differed by locus, with roughly 629-640 for A, B, C, DRB1 and DQB1, roughly 520 for DQA1, approximately 570 for DPA1, and around 450 for DPB1. Roughly 5 DR-DQ haplotypes were handled as single units for association and clustering because linkage in the cohort was strong. Among a few hundred genotyped donors of the cohort, an average of around 240,000 unique TCR beta nucleotide sequences were sequenced per donor, roughly 20% of them non-productive. The full study reports these points: The authors suggested that the approach could potentially be extended to other disease states and immunological phenotypes. Strong co-occurrence of HLA alleles, especially DR and DQ, made assigning TCR associations to individual alleles difficult. In a later analysis, HLA-associated TCR beta chains were found to be more clonally expanded and to have lower generation probabilities than equally common non-associated chains. The earlier analysis of some 560 of the donors excluded some 15 rarely observed V segments, including chromosome 9 orphons, because counts were too low. The classifier was reported to diagnose cytomegalovirus status with high specificity and sensitivity in both the original cohort and the validation cohort. Sequencing depth was assumed to be roughly uniform across donors in the presence/absence analyses, though that assumption may not hold. In a later analysis, several top co-occurrence clusters were reported to appear linked to parvovirus B19, influenza, CMV and Epstein-Barr virus. The sequencing pipeline was judged likely to have produced a cluster of highly shared sequence variants as a technical artifact. Correlated functional status among segregating V segments might reflect linkage disequilibrium, but an unknown experimental factor could not be ruled out. A further reported finding was that TCR beta sequences accurately predicted the HLA-A and HLA-B alleles for most subjects in the first cohort. Because HLA typing was missing for some donors at each locus, association tests included only the typed subset. Broadly in line with IMGT annotations, most TCR beta V segments showed up in productive rearrangements about 90% or about 30% of the time in an earlier analysis of 450 to 600 of the donors. In the study, 164 TCR beta chains were listed as associated with cytomegalovirus. In a later analysis, TCR association rates were found to vary across HLA loci, with the most associated TCRs seen for DRB1 alleles and the fewest for HLA-C alleles. Compared with the 666-donor mean, donors in an Asian-associated ancestry cluster had fewer N-insertions in productive TCRs, according to a later genetic analysis. Across donors, most TCR sequences were observed very rarely, whereas some public TCRs were present in many individuals. In this cohort, only TCR beta chains were sequenced, and detectable features were limited by the absence of alpha or paired-chain data. According to a later analysis, most CMV-associated TCR beta chains appeared to be HLA-restricted, and the HLA associations seemed to be driven largely by CMV exposure. At a false discovery rate of 0.05, a later analysis linked some 18,000 TCR beta sequences to specific HLA alleles. For the cohort, immune exposure information was limited to CMV serostatus. An association between a missense DCLRE1C variant and V-gene and J-gene trimming of TCR beta chains was found in a later genetic analysis and replicated in an independent cohort. In vitro tests confirmed that a few of the cytomegalovirus-associated TCR beta chains recognize cytomegalovirus antigens.

Library construction relied on the immunoSEQ multiplex PCR assay. For the multiplex PCR, a mixture combining 60 forward primers for TCR Vbeta segments and 13 reverse primers for TCR Jbeta segments was used. The CDR3 region of rearranged TCR beta genes was amplified from genomic DNA with a multiplex PCR assay. The Illumina HiSeq System was used to sequence the amplified TCR beta libraries as 87-base-pair reads. Under the source paper's analysis protocol: A later analysis counted about 76 million unique TCR beta chains across the 500 to 850 repertoires, and some 11 million of these chains were shared by at least two donors. A nearest-neighbor algorithm error-corrected the raw reads and collapsed the reads into unique sequences, merging closely related sequences to remove PCR and sequencing errors. CDR3 sequences were aligned to IMGT reference sequences to assign V, D and J gene segments. Each retained sequence needed at least a six-nucleotide match to both a V gene segment and a J gene segment. A rearrangement was called productive if the CDR3 had no stop codons and remained in frame with V and J, and every other rearrangement was called non-productive. CDR3 was defined according to IMGT convention as the region running from the second conserved V-encoded cysteine to the conserved J-encoded phenylalanine. In an earlier analysis of approximately 500 of the donors, sequences lacking an unambiguous match to a single V gene segment were excluded. An earlier analysis of about 600 of the donors called V segments functional above 56.7% productive rearrangements and segregating when the between-donor standard deviation exceeded 5%. A statistical classification framework was built for diagnosing cytomegalovirus status from the catalog of TCR beta chain sequences. In a later analysis, V and J genes were assigned by comparing TCR nucleotide sequences against IMGT/GENE-DB human TR gene sequences. Using the TCRdist pipeline, a later analysis assigned CDR3 sequences along with most-parsimonious VDJ recombination scenarios. In a later analysis, each TCR beta chain was defined by its CDR3 amino acid sequence together with its V-gene family, and reads without a unique V-gene family were excluded. A later analysis removed several hundred highly shared, low-generation-probability nucleotide sequences to deal with suspected cross-contamination and a sequencing artifact. In a later analysis, a clonal expansion index for each public chain was calculated from normalized within-repertoire ranks of inferred template counts. A later analysis computed generation probabilities with a VDJ recombination model fitted to out-of-frame rearrangements, and checked the results against IGoR. In a later analysis, hypergeometric tests were used to score TCR-TCR, TCR-HLA and TCR-CMV co-occurrence, with a repertoire-size bias correction applied to TCR pairs. False discovery rates were estimated in a later analysis by permuting HLA or CMV assignments 20 times. In a later analysis, co-occurring TCRs were grouped with DBSCAN, and TCRdist sequence similarity was added when clustering was performed within HLA-allele-positive subsets. For co-occurrence clustering, repertoires with fewer than 30,000 or more than 120,000 public chains were excluded, along with 4 to 6 repertoires with anomalous nucleotide sharing. TCRdb provides this immuneACCESS table in a form limited to in-frame rearrangements. Some clones are lacking; in checked studies, under half of them reflect an unresolved V gene, and why the rest are absent is not known. From that table come the V and J calls and clone size; the DNA was used to work out D and trimming. The sample yields around 170,000 clones; around 80% were counted once. Of the sample, 1% falls within the top ten clones.

The sequenced sample was PBMCs. The sequence derives from a woman between 45 and 60 years old in good health and CMV-seropositive.

CDR3 protein: CASSLATGGPPGTQYF. The DNA sequence is given as TGCGCCAGCAGCTTGGCTACGGGGGGGCCCCCCGGTACGCAGTATTTT. The sequence joins TRBV5-1 to TRBJ2-3; the central 8 bases match TRBD2. The germline V end is reduced by 0 bases and the J end by 8 bases; junction bases left unmatched: 11. The CDR3, from cysteine to phenylalanine, totals 16 residues. Of all the DNA, just the CDR3 is kept, 48 bases in frame from base 1. Based on the germline V gene, the CDR1 and CDR2 sequences are SGHRS and YFSETQ.